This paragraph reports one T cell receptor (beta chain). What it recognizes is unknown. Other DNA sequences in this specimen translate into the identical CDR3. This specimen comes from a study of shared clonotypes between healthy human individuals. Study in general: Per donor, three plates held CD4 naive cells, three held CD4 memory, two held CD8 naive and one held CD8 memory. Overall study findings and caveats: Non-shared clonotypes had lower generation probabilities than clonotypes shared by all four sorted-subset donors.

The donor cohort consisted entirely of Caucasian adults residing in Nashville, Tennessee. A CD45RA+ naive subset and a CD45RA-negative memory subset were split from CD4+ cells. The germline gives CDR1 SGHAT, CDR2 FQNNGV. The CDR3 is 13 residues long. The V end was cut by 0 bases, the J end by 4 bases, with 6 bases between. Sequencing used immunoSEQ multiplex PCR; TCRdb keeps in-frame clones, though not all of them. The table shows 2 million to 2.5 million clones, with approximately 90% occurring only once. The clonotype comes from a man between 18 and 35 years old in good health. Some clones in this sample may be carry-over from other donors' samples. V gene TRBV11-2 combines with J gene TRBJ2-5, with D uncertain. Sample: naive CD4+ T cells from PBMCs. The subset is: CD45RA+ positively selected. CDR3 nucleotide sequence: TGTGCCAGCAGCTTAGATCGCGCAGAGACCCAGTACTTC. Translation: CASSLDRAETQYF.